This T cell receptor (beta chain) derives from a study of blood T cell repertoires in COVID-19. Overall study: Both acute and convalescent COVID-19 samples were obtained from the United States, Italy and Spain. PBMCs, B-cell-depleted T cells, or T cells were the source of the cDNA or gDNA that made up the material.

The CDR3 has 18 residues. J was trimmed by 0 bases and V by 1 base; bases with no gene match: 7. Germline V CDR1 and CDR2: MNHNS, SASEGT. Original data processing: Estimation of nucleated cell counts was performed using reference gene primer amplification. The table came from immunoSEQ multiplex PCR; TCRdb's copy has only in-frame clones and leaves some out. That table is the source of V, J and clone size, and D and trimming were worked out from the DNA. Among over 200,000 clones listed, approximately 83% were seen once. This clonotype originated in a young woman who had recovered from COVID-19. Sequencing used peripheral blood. This rearrangement joins TRBV6-1 to TRBJ1-4; 8 positions match TRBD1. The CDR3 nucleotides are TGTGCCAGCAGTGAAGTGACAGGGGCCCTTGCAACTAATGAAAAACTGTTTTTT. This gives the protein CASSEVTGALATNEKLFF.